This T cell receptor beta chain derives from a study of CD8+CD57+ T cells in acquired aplastic anemia. As for the study in general: Quantities of DNA derived from sorted CD4+ and CD8+ cells averaged approximately 3 ug.

This clonotype has a count of ten or more. Genomic DNA constituted the template upon which TCR beta VDJ and CDR3 profiling was performed. TCRdb redid the calling of the reads with MiXCR, one entry per CDR3 protein. The data hold approximately 470,000 distinct CDR3 sequences, with around 30% observed a single time. Patients included in sequencing had previously demonstrated CD8+CD57+ cell expansion by flow cytometry. Severe acquired aplastic anemia was the diagnosis recorded for all patients. Trimming took off 4 bases at V and 6 bases at J, with 18 bases between the two ends. Germline loops: CDR1 SQVTM, CDR2 ANQGSEA. This CDR3 has 15 residues.

The rearrangement links TRBV29-1 to TRBJ2-2, with D tentatively TRBD1 (5 bases). The clonotype was recovered from a human donor with aplastic anemia. Sequencing was performed on sorted CD4+, CD8+, or CD8+CD57+ T cells (not recorded which) from PBMCs. The CDR3, as DNA: TGCAGCGTTGGACCGAGCAGGGCAGGTCCCGGGGAGCTGTTTTTT. Translating gives CSVGPSRAGPGELFF.